This TCR beta chain derives from a study of blood T cells in healthy people across ages. Study results and limitations: Naive and antigen-experienced cells were not separated, limiting conclusive comparison.

This clonotype was observed a few times. Its antigen is unidentified. Donors each provided around 9 milliliters of peripheral blood. Using a J-beta primer mix together with a sample-barcoded 5' primer, a second PCR was run for about 6 to 12 cycles. TCRdb reprocessed the 5' RACE reads with MiXCR, giving one entry per CDR3 protein. The sample lists under 700,000 distinct CDR3 sequences; under 30% were seen once. Germline lookup yields CDR1 MDHEN and CDR2 SYDVKM. The V and J ends lost 6 bases and 7 bases respectively, with 10 bases between them. This CDR3 comprises 12 residues. These data were also reused for a study on T cells of mothers and their children. That work contributes: Donors were a few healthy Caucasian mothers and their six children. For unrelated pairs as for related ones, thymic selection shapes TCR recombination output similarly.

Sequenced: blood. This clonotype originated in a boy aged 5-17 years in good health. The V call is TRBV28, the J call TRBJ1-5; D call uncertain. DNA for the CDR3: TGTGCCAGCAGCGGGCTGGAACAGCCCCAGCATTTT. It codes for CASSGLEQPQHF. Full variable domain (outside the CDR3, taken from reference TRBV28 and TRBJ1-5): DVKVTQSSRYLVKRTGEKVFLECVQDMDHENMFWYRQDPGLGLRLIYFSYDVKMKEKGDIPEGYSVSREKKERFSLILESASTNQTSMYLCASSGLEQPQHFGDGTRLSIL.